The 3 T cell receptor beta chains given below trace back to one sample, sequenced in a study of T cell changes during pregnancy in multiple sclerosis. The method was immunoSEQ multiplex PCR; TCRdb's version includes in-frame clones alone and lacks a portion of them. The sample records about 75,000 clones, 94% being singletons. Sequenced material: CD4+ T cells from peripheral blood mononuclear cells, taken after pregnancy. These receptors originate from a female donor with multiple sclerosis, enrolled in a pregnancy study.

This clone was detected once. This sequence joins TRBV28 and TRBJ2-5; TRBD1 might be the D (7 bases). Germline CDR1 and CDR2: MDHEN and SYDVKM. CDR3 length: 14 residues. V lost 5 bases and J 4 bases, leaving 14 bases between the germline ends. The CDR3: CASSNQGGRETQYF. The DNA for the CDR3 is TGTGCCAGCAGTAACCAGGGGGGAAGAGAGACCCAGTACTTC.

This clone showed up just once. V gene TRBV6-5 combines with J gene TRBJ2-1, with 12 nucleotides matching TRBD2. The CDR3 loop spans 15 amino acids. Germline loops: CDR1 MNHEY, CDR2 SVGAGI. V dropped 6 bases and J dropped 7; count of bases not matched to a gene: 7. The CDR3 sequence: CASSPDTSGGNEQFF. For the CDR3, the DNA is TGTGCCAGCAGCCCCGACACTAGCGGGGGGAATGAGCAGTTCTTC.

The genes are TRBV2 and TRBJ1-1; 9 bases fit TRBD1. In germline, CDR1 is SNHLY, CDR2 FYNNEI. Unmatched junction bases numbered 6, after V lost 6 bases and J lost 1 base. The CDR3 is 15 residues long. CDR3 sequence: CASSQQGARNTEAFF. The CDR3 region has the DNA TGTGCCAGCAGCCAACAGGGGGCGCGGAACACTGAAGCTTTCTTT. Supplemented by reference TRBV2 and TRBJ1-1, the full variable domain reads EPEVTQTPSHQVTQMGQEVILRCVPISNHLYFYWYRQILGQKVEFLVSFYNNEISEKSEIFDDQFSVERPDGSNFTLKIRSTKLEDSAMYFCASSQQGARNTEAFFGQGTRLTVV.